This TCR beta chain was retrieved from a study of vaccination and CD4 T cells after COVID-19. Remarks on this clonotype: Its specificity is not known.

The germline CDR1 and CDR2 sequences are SGHAT and FQNNGV. CDR3 size: 13 residues. V shed 5 bases and J shed 6 bases, with 11 bases lying between them. Cultured CD4+ T-cell DNA underwent Oncomine TCR Beta short-read sequencing. One entry per CDR3 protein, called by TCRdb with MiXCR from the PCR reads. The sample has some 26,000 distinct CDR3 sequences, 50% seen once. Treatment defined: approximately 11-day PBMC culture with coronavirus spike peptide pools or control peptides (ViraFEST assay). The receptor's source is a human donor who received a COVID-19 vaccine. The chain joins TRBV11-2 to TRBJ2-1, with a possible D match to TRBD2 (6 bases). Sequenced here: CD4+ T cells from blood, cultured in vitro, sampled before SARS-CoV-2 vaccination. CDR3 loop: CASSATSLNEQFF. The CDR3 nucleotides are TGTGCCAGCAGCGCGACTAGTCTCAATGAGCAGTTCTTC.